This T cell receptor (beta chain) was identified during a study of control samples from healthy donors and cancer patients. Deletions cut 4 bases from V and 2 bases from J, with 14 bases between. The germline V gene has CDR1 MNHEY and CDR2 SMNVEV (reference sequence). This CDR3 spans 16 amino acids. Clones were sequenced by immunoSEQ multiplex PCR, and TCRdb holds only the in-frame ones, with some missing. The top ten hold roughly 9.4% of the sample, which has more than 100,000 clones, approximately 90% seen once. J is TRBJ2-2 and V is TRBV27; D remains ambiguous. The sequenced material came from blood. This clonotype was obtained from a young man in good health. The CDR3 loop reads CASSSSGQVNTGELFF. For the CDR3, the DNA is TGTGCCAGCAGTTCGTCCGGGCAGGTCAACACCGGGGAGCTGTTTTTT.